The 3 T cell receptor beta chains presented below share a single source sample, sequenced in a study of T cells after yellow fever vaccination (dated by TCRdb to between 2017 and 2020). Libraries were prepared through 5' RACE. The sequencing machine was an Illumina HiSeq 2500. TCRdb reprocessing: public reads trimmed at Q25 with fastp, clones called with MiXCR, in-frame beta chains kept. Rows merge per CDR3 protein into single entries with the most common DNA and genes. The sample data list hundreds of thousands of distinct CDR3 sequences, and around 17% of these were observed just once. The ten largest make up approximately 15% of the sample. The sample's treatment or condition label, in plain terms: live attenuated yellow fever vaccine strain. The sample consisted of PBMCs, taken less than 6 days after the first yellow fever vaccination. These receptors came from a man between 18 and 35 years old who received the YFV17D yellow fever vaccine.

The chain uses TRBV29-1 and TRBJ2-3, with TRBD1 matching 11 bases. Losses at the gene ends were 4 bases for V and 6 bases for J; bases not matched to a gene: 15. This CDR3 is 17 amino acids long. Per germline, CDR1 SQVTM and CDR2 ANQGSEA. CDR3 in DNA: TGCAGCGTTGGGGGCAAGTTGGACAGGGGGCGTTCGGATACGCAGTATTTT. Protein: CSVGGKLDRGRSDTQYF.

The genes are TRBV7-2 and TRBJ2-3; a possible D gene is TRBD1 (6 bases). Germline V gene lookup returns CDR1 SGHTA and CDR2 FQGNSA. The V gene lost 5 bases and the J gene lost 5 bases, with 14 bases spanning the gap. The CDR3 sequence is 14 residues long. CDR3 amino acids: CASSPDARGDTQYF. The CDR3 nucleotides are TGTGCCAGCAGCCCGGACGCCAGGGGAGATACGCAGTATTTT.

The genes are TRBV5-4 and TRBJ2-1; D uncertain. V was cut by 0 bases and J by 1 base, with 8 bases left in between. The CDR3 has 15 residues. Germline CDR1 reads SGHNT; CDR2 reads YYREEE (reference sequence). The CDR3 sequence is CASSLGWGSYNEQFF. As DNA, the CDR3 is TGTGCCAGCAGCTTGGGTTGGGGTTCCTACAATGAGCAGTTCTTC.